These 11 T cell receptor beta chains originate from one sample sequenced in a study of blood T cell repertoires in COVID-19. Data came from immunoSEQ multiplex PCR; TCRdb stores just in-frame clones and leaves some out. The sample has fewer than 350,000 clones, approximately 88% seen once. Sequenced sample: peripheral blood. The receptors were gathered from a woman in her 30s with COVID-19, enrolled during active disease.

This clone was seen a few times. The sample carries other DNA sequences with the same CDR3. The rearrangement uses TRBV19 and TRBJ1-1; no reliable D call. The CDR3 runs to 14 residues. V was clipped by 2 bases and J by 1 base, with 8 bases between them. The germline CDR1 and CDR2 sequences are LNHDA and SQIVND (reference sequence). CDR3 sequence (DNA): TGTGCCAGTAGTATAACATCGGGGAACACTGAAGCTTTCTTT. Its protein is CASSITSGNTEAFF.

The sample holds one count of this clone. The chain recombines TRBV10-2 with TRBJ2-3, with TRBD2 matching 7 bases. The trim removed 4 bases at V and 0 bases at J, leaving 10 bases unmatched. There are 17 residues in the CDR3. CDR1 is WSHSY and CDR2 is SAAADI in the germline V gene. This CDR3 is CASSGPWSGDSTDTQYF. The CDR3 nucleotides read TGCGCCAGCAGTGGACCCTGGAGCGGGGACAGCACAGATACGCAGTATTTT.

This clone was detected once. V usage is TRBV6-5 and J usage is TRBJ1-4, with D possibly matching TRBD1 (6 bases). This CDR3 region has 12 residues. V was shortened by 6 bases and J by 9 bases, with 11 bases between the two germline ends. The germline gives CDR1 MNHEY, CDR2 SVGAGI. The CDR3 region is CASSGTNKKLFF. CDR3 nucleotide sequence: TGTGCCAGCAGCGGGACAAACAAAAAACTGTTTTTT.

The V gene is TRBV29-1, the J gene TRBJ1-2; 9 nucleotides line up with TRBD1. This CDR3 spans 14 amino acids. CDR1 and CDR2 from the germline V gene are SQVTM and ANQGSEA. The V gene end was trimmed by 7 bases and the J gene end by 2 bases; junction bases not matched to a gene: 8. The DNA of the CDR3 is TGCAGCGCCAGAGAGACAGGGGGAAACTATGGCTACACCTTC. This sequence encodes CSARETGGNYGYTF.

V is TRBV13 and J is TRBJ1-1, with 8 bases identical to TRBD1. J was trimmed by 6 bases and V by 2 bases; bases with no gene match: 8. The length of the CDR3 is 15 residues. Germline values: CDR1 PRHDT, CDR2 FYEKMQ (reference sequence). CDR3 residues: CASSLRTGLSPEAFF. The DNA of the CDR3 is TGTGCCAGCAGCTTACGGACAGGGTTAAGTCCTGAAGCTTTCTTT.

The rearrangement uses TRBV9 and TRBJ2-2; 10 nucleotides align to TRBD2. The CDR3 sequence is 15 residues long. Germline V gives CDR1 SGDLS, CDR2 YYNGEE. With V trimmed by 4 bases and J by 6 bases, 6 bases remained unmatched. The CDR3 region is CASSPSGGASGELFF. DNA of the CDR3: TGTGCCAGCAGCCCGAGCGGGGGGGCCTCCGGGGAGCTGTTTTTT.

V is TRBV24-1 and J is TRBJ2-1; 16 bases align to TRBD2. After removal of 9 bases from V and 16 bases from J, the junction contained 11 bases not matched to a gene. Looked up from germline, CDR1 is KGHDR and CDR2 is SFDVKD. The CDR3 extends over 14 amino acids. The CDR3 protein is CATAIGTSGGAVFF. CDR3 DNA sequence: TGTGCCACCGCAATAGGGACTAGCGGGGGGGCCGTATTCTTC.

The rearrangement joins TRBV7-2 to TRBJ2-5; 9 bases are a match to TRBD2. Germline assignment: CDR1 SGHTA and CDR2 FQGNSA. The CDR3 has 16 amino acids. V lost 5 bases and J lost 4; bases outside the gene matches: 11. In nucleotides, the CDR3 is TGTGCCAGCAGCACCCGGCTTAGCGGGGGTGGAGAGACCCAGTACTTC. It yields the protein CASSTRLSGGGETQYF. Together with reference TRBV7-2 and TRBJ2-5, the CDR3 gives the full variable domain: GAGVSQSPSNKVTEKGKDVELRCDPISGHTALYWYRQSLGQGLEFLIYFQGNSAPDKSGLPSDRFSAERTGGSVSTLTIQRTQQEDSAVYLCASSTRLSGGGETQYFGPGTRLLVL.

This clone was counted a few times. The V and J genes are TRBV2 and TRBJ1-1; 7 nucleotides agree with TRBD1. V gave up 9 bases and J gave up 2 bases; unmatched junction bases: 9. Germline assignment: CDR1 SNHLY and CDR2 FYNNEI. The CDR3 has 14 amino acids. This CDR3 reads CASMRGTANTEAFF. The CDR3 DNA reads TGTGCCAGTATGAGAGGGACAGCCAACACTGAAGCTTTCTTT. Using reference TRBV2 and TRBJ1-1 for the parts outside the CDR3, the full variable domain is EPEVTQTPSHQVTQMGQEVILRCVPISNHLYFYWYRQILGQKVEFLVSFYNNEISEKSEIFDDQFSVERPDGSNFTLKIRSTKLEDSAMYFCASMRGTANTEAFFGQGTRLTVV.

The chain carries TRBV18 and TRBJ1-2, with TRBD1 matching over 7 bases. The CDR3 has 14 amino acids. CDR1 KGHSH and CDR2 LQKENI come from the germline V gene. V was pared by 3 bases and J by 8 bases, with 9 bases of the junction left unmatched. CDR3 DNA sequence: TGTGCCAGCTCACCTCAGGGTACAGGGGAAGGCTACACCTTC. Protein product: CASSPQGTGEGYTF.

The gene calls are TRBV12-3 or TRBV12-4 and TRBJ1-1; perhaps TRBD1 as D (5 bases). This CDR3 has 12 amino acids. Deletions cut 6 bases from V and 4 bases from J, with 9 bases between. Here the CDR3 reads CASSPGFTEAFF. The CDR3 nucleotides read TGTGCCAGCAGCCCAGGGTTCACTGAAGCTTTCTTT.